A selection of T cell receptor beta chains follows, all from one sample in a study of T cell responses to AZD1222 COVID-19 vaccine. Profiled with immunoSEQ multiplex PCR; TCRdb holds only in-frame clones, not every one. Of about 150,000 clones listed, about 91% are singletons. The material sequenced was peripheral blood, taken on day 0 of AZD1222 vaccination. These receptors came from an adult in good health. CDR3s include the opening cysteine and the closing phenylalanine or tryptophan. Fields, in order: CDR3 DNA, CDR3 protein, J gene, D gene, clone size, V gene. The D gene is left open where the match is weak. Clone size is stated in some rows and not others, as once, few, many or a class when expanded.

TGTGCCAGCTCAACCCGGGACACAACTAATCTCTACACCTTC,CASSTRDTTNLYTF,TRBJ1-2,NA,few,TRBV18
TGTGCCAGCAGCCAAGACAGGGTTAACTCCTACGAGCAGTACTTC,CASSQDRVNSYEQYF,TRBJ2-7,TRBD1,NA,TRBV7-9
TGTGCCAGCAGCTGGACTAGCGGCTCTTACAATGAGCAGTTCTTC,CASSWTSGSYNEQFF,TRBJ2-1,TRBD2,once,TRBV11-2
TGTGCCAGCAGTTGGAGGAACACTGAAGCTTTCTTT,CASSWRNTEAFF,TRBJ1-1,NA,NA,TRBV6-2/TRBV6-3
TGTGCCAGCAGCTTAGCCTCTGGCGATCACAGTGGAGCTTTCTTT,CASSLASGDHSGAFF,TRBJ1-1,NA,NA,TRBV11-2
TGTGCCAGCAGTTTAAGCGGGAGCAACGAAGAGACCCAGTACTTC,CASSLSGSNEETQYF,TRBJ2-5,TRBD2,NA,TRBV11-3
TGTGCCAGCACCCCTCCCCAGGGGGAGACCCAGTACTTC,CASTPPQGETQYF,TRBJ2-5,NA,NA,TRBV3-1/TRBV3-2
TGTGCCAGCAGCTTTAAATTGGCTAGCGGGATCTACGAGCAGTACTTC,CASSFKLASGIYEQYF,TRBJ2-7,TRBD2,few,TRBV7-9
TGTGCCAGCAGCTTTGACAGGGCCATCAACGAGCAGTACTTC,CASSFDRAINEQYF,TRBJ2-7,TRBD1,NA,TRBV7-2
TGCGCCAGCAGCTTGGGACAGGGGGATGGTGGCTACACCTTC,CASSLGQGDGGYTF,TRBJ1-2,TRBD1,NA,TRBV5-1
TGTGCCAGCAGCTTAGGACCTGAAAAACTGTTTTTT,CASSLGPEKLFF,TRBJ1-4,NA,NA,TRBV7-9
TGTGCCAGCAGTTTATTAGGGGGCCAGCCCCAGCATTTT,CASSLLGGQPQHF,TRBJ1-5,TRBD1,NA,TRBV28
TGTGCCAGCAGTTACGGGGTGCATACGCAGTATTTT,CASSYGVHTQYF,TRBJ2-3,NA,NA,TRBV11-1
TGTGCCAGCAGCTTAGCCTCGGGACAGCGACTTCCCTACGAGCAGTACTTC,CASSLASGQRLPYEQYF,TRBJ2-7,TRBD1,NA,TRBV7-8
TGCGCCAGCAGCTTGGATAGCCGTAGGAGCTCCTACAATGAGCAGTTCTTC,CASSLDSRRSSYNEQFF,TRBJ2-1,NA,NA,TRBV5-1
TGTGCCAGCAGCTTAATGTCAGCCAGGTGGAGCTATGGCTACACCTTC,CASSLMSARWSYGYTF,TRBJ1-2,NA,NA,TRBV7-9
TGTGCCAGCTCACCACAAAGGGGAAAGGCCGGGGAGCTGTTTTTT,CASSPQRGKAGELFF,TRBJ2-2,NA,NA,TRBV18
TGTGCCAGCAGCTTAGCAGACGAGCAGTACTTC,CASSLADEQYF,TRBJ2-7,NA,NA,TRBV7-8
TGCGCCAGCAGCTTGGCGCCTAGCGGGGTCACTGGTACGCAGTATTTT,CASSLAPSGVTGTQYF,TRBJ2-3,TRBD2,once,TRBV5-1
TGTGCCAGCAGTTTTAACAGCGACAATCAGCCCCAGCATTTT,CASSFNSDNQPQHF,TRBJ1-5,NA,NA,TRBV28
TGTGCCAGCAGTGGGGTCACTAGCGGGATTATCAATGAGCAGTTCTTC,CASSGVTSGIINEQFF,TRBJ2-1,TRBD2,NA,TRBV6-2/TRBV6-3
TGTGCCAGCAGCCAGACGACAGGGTCTGAAGCTTTCTTT,CASSQTTGSEAFF,TRBJ1-1,TRBD1,NA,TRBV7-9
TGCGCCAGCAGCAACGGACAGTCGGTGGATCAGCCCCAGCATTTT,CASSNGQSVDQPQHF,TRBJ1-5,NA,NA,TRBV4-1
TGTGCCAGCAGCTTCGGGGTAGCTAATTCACCCCTCCACTTT,CASSFGVANSPLHF,TRBJ1-6,NA,NA,TRBV7-3
TGTGCCAGCAGCTTTGGGGGCAATCAGCCCCAGCATTTT,CASSFGGNQPQHF,TRBJ1-5,NA,NA,TRBV11-1
TGTGCCAGTAGTATCGCCCCGACCGGGACTTACTCCTACGAGCAGTACTTC,CASSIAPTGTYSYEQYF,TRBJ2-7,NA,NA,TRBV19
TGTGCCAGCAGTGACTTCGCAGGGTTCAATTCACCCCTCCACTTT,CASSDFAGFNSPLHF,TRBJ1-6,NA,NA,TRBV6-4
TGTGCCAGCAGTTTTAAACTAGCGGGGAAGGAGCAGTACTTC,CASSFKLAGKEQYF,TRBJ2-7,TRBD2,NA,TRBV27
TGTGCCAGCAGTTACTCCGGGAACTATGGCTACACCTTC,CASSYSGNYGYTF,TRBJ1-2,NA,NA,TRBV6-2/TRBV6-3
TGTGCCAGTGGACAGGGGAGTTCGTATGGCTACACCTTC,CASGQGSSYGYTF,TRBJ1-2,TRBD1,NA,TRBV19
TGTGCCAGCAGCCGGGGACTAGCCTACGAGCAGTACTTC,CASSRGLAYEQYF,TRBJ2-7,TRBD2,NA,TRBV3-1/TRBV3-2
TGTGCCATCAGTGCCCCGACGGGCCCGGCTAAGGCTGGCGCCTACGAGCAGTACTTC,CAISAPTGPAKAGAYEQYF,TRBJ2-7,NA,NA,TRBV10-3
TGCAGCGTTGGGGACAGGGGAAACACCATATATTTT,CSVGDRGNTIYF,TRBJ1-3,TRBD1,NA,TRBV29-1
TGTGCCAGCTCATCAACCCGGGATGGCAATCAGCCCCAGCATTTT,CASSSTRDGNQPQHF,TRBJ1-5,NA,NA,TRBV18
TGCGCCAGCAGCCTGACTAGCGGGGTATACAATGAGCAGTTCTTC,CASSLTSGVYNEQFF,TRBJ2-1,TRBD2,NA,TRBV5-1
TGTGCCAGCAGAGAGGAGGCAGGGGACCTTGGCTACACCTTC,CASREEAGDLGYTF,TRBJ1-2,NA,NA,TRBV2
TGTGCCAGCAGGCGGGCAACTCCTACCCGGGGCAATCAGCCCCAGCATTTT,CASRRATPTRGNQPQHF,TRBJ1-5,NA,NA,TRBV28
TGTGCCAGCAGCTTGGTGGGTGACGGGGCGCCTGGCTACACCTTC,CASSLVGDGAPGYTF,TRBJ1-2,NA,NA,TRBV5-5
TGTGCCAGCAGCGTCGACACAGACACCGGGGAGCTGTTTTTT,CASSVDTDTGELFF,TRBJ2-2,NA,NA,TRBV9
TGTGCCAGCAGCCAAGATTGGACAGGGGCCTACGAGCAGTACTTC,CASSQDWTGAYEQYF,TRBJ2-7,TRBD1,NA,TRBV4-2
TGTGCCAGCAGCGGGACTAGCCCCAATGAGCAGTTCTTC,CASSGTSPNEQFF,TRBJ2-1,TRBD2,NA,TRBV9
TGTGCCAGCAGTTTACGGGACAGGGTCCGCGGTTCACCCCTCCACTTT,CASSLRDRVRGSPLHF,TRBJ1-6,TRBD1,NA,TRBV28
TGCAGCGTTGATGCCTCTGACGGAGTAAGGAACTATAACTATGGCTACACCTTC,CSVDASDGVRNYNYGYTF,TRBJ1-2,NA,NA,TRBV29-1
TGCGCCAGCAGCCAAGAGGGGACGGCTACTTACAATGAGCAGTTCTTC,CASSQEGTATYNEQFF,TRBJ2-1,NA,NA,TRBV4-1
TGCGCCAGCAGCTTGGGTCCGGAACAAGAGACCCAGTACTTC,CASSLGPEQETQYF,TRBJ2-5,NA,NA,TRBV5-1
TGTGCCTGGAGTTTTTGGCAAGATCAGCCCCAGCATTTT,CAWSFWQDQPQHF,TRBJ1-5,NA,once,TRBV30
TGTGCCAGCAGCCCTGCCCTGACTAGCGGGAGCGGAGAGACCCAGTACTTC,CASSPALTSGSGETQYF,TRBJ2-5,TRBD2,NA,TRBV6-2/TRBV6-3
TGCAGCGTTGATCAGGTTTACACTGAAGCTTTCTTT,CSVDQVYTEAFF,TRBJ1-1,NA,NA,TRBV29-1
TGTGCCACCAGTGCAGGGAGGGGGTATGGCTACACCTTC,CATSAGRGYGYTF,TRBJ1-2,NA,once,TRBV24-1
TGTGCCACCGTACTAGCGGGAGCCTACGAGCAGTACTTC,CATVLAGAYEQYF,TRBJ2-7,TRBD2,NA,TRBV28
TGTGCCAGCTCATCAAGACAGGCGGATGGCTACACCTTC,CASSSRQADGYTF,TRBJ1-2,NA,NA,TRBV18
TGTGCCAGCAGCGTAAACCGGGCTAGAGATGAGCAGTTCTTC,CASSVNRARDEQFF,TRBJ2-1,NA,NA,TRBV9
TGTGCCTGGAGACCCGACAGGTCCGCAACTAATGAAAAACTGTTTTTT,CAWRPDRSATNEKLFF,TRBJ1-4,NA,NA,TRBV30
TGTGCCAGCTCCCAATACAATCAGCCCCAGCATTTT,CASSQYNQPQHF,TRBJ1-5,NA,NA,TRBV18
TGCGCCAGCAGCCAAGGAGTAGTGGCAGGGTCCTCCTACGAGCAGTACTTC,CASSQGVVAGSSYEQYF,TRBJ2-7,NA,NA,TRBV4-1
TGCGCCAGCACAGACAGGGGGAATGAGCAGTTCTTC,CASTDRGNEQFF,TRBJ2-1,TRBD1,NA,TRBV5-1
TGTGCCAGCAGCCAAGGGGAGGAAGACAGCGTAAGAGTTAACTATGGCTACACCTTC,CASSQGEEDSVRVNYGYTF,TRBJ1-2,NA,NA,TRBV14
TGTGCCAGCAGTTACTCGACTAGCCGACGGGTCTACGAGCAGTACTTC,CASSYSTSRRVYEQYF,TRBJ2-7,TRBD2,NA,TRBV6-5
TGTGCCAGCAGCCTGACTAGCGCGGGGGGATTCTACAATGAGCAGTTCTTC,CASSLTSAGGFYNEQFF,TRBJ2-1,TRBD2,NA,TRBV7-2